The 9 T cell receptor beta chains given below trace back to one sample, sequenced in a study of T cells expressing NK-cell markers. TCRdb re-called the 5' RACE reads, yielding one record per CDR3 amino acid sequence without DNA. The repertoire shows around 180,000 distinct CDR3 sequences; the top ten hold just over 20%. The specimen sequenced was blood T cells: a sorted CD56 or NKG2C T cell subset, CD4+ or CD8+ T cells, or bulk PBMC T cells (not recorded which). The receptors were gathered from a man between 18 and 69 years old in good health.

J is TRBJ2-7 and V is TRBV28; TCRdb gives TRBD1 as the D gene, but with no DNA this cannot be confirmed. Germline V gives CDR1 MDHEN, CDR2 SYDVKM. This CDR3 has 14 amino acids. CDR3 sequence: CASRDRTWVNEQYF.

CDR3 loop: CASSVGVGGDTIYF. This chain connects TRBV9 to TRBJ1-3. The CDR3 loop spans 14 amino acids. Germline loops: CDR1 SGDLS, CDR2 YYNGEE. Looking up the rest from reference TRBV9 and TRBJ1-3 gives the full variable domain: DSGVTQTPKHLITATGQRVTLRCSPRSGDLSVYWYQQSLDQGLQFLIQYYNGEERAKGNILERFSAQQFPDLHSELNLSSLELGDSALYFCASSVGVGGDTIYFGEGSWLTVV.

The chain recombines TRBV2 with TRBJ2-1; TCRdb's D call, TRBD2, is unchecked because there is no DNA. Germline CDR1 is SNHLY and CDR2 is FYNNEI. This CDR3 comprises 18 residues. CDR3 amino acids: CASSDRMEGPSSYNEQFF.

The V gene is TRBV28, the J gene TRBJ1-1. This CDR3 region has 14 residues. Germline V gives CDR1 MDHEN, CDR2 SYDVKM. CDR3 amino acids: CASSFGRANTEAFF.

CDR3: CASSYPPGRGSYEQYF. This chain joins TRBV28 and TRBJ2-7; TCRdb reports TRBD1, a call that lacks DNA to check it against. The germline V gene encodes CDR1 MDHEN and CDR2 SYDVKM. CDR3 length equals 16 residues.

V and J are TRBV6-5 and TRBJ1-5. The V gene's germline CDR1 is MNHEY and CDR2 SVGAGI. This CDR3 contains 15 residues. CDR3 in amino acids: CASSYSWGGNQPQHF.

V gene TRBV7-8 combines with J gene TRBJ1-1; TCRdb's D call, TRBD1, is unchecked because there is no DNA. This CDR3 comprises 13 residues. Germline V gives CDR1 SGHVS, CDR2 FQNEAQ. CDR3 residues: CASSRVEGTEAFF.

The V call is TRBV18, the J call TRBJ2-1; the D gene TCRdb calls, TRBD1, cannot be checked with no DNA. Germline-derived CDR1 and CDR2 are KGHSH and LQKENI. The CDR3 runs 17 residues. This CDR3 is CASSPHASGEVHNEQFF.

The chain carries TRBV5-1 and TRBJ2-7. In germline, CDR1 is SGHRS, CDR2 YFSETQ. This CDR3 spans 16 amino acids. CDR3 sequence reads: CASSLGQRSSGYEQYF.